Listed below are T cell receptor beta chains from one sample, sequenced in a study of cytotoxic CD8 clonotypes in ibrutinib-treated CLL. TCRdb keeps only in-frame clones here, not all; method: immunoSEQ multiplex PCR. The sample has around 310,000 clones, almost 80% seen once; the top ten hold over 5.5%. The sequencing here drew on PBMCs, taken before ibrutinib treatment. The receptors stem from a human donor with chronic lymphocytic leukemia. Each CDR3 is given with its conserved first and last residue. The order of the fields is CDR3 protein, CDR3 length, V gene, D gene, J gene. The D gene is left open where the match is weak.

CDR3aa: CASRATSAYSYEQYF
len: 15
v_gene: TRBV6-5
d_gene: TRBD2
j_gene: TRBJ2-7

CDR3aa: CALAKEPLDTQYF
len: 13
v_gene: TRBV7-8
d_gene: NA
j_gene: TRBJ2-3

CDR3aa: CAKGGHGKNEQFF
len: 13
v_gene: TRBV4-3
d_gene: NA
j_gene: TRBJ2-1

CDR3aa: CASSFTGGLYEQYF
len: 14
v_gene: TRBV5-4
d_gene: TRBD1
j_gene: TRBJ2-7

CDR3aa: CASSVGSSVSHGGEQFF
len: 17
v_gene: TRBV9
d_gene: TRBD2
j_gene: TRBJ2-1

CDR3aa: CASSRETGAGANVLTF
len: 16
v_gene: TRBV27
d_gene: TRBD1
j_gene: TRBJ2-6

CDR3aa: CASSPLATYNEQFF
len: 14
v_gene: TRBV7-6
d_gene: NA
j_gene: TRBJ2-1

CDR3aa: CASSQGVEQYF
len: 11
v_gene: TRBV14
d_gene: NA
j_gene: TRBJ2-7

CDR3aa: CASSLVSGSSYNEQFF
len: 16
v_gene: TRBV5-6
d_gene: NA
j_gene: TRBJ2-1

CDR3aa: CASSLVFGSYNEQFF
len: 15
v_gene: TRBV5-1
d_gene: NA
j_gene: TRBJ2-1

CDR3aa: CASSEDRTFYGYTF
len: 14
v_gene: TRBV2
d_gene: NA
j_gene: TRBJ1-2

CDR3aa: CASSLRDTQYF
len: 11
v_gene: TRBV5-4
d_gene: NA
j_gene: TRBJ2-3

CDR3aa: CASSLRTSDTDTQYF
len: 15
v_gene: TRBV28
d_gene: TRBD2
j_gene: TRBJ2-3

CDR3aa: CASSRFMTSGRRGELFF
len: 17
v_gene: TRBV7-3
d_gene: TRBD2
j_gene: TRBJ2-2

CDR3aa: CASSLVTGGPTYEQYF
len: 16
v_gene: TRBV11-2
d_gene: TRBD2
j_gene: TRBJ2-7

CDR3aa: CASSYSTSPGELFF
len: 14
v_gene: TRBV6-5
d_gene: TRBD2
j_gene: TRBJ2-2

CDR3aa: CASSLRSEQFF
len: 11
v_gene: TRBV7-8
d_gene: NA
j_gene: TRBJ2-1

CDR3aa: CASRLDRAVSYEQYF
len: 15
v_gene: TRBV5-1
d_gene: TRBD1
j_gene: TRBJ2-7

CDR3aa: CASSRQEFDGYTF
len: 13
v_gene: TRBV7-9
d_gene: NA
j_gene: TRBJ1-2

CDR3aa: CATGLMGASETQYF
len: 14
v_gene: TRBV15
d_gene: NA
j_gene: TRBJ2-5

CDR3aa: CASSPTGYTEAFF
len: 13
v_gene: TRBV5-1
d_gene: NA
j_gene: TRBJ1-1

CDR3aa: CSVEGVSPGDTQYF
len: 14
v_gene: TRBV29-1
d_gene: NA
j_gene: TRBJ2-3

CDR3aa: CASSYSRGAGEQYF
len: 14
v_gene: TRBV6-5
d_gene: NA
j_gene: TRBJ2-7

CDR3aa: CASSPGAGRSGYTF
len: 14
v_gene: TRBV27
d_gene: NA
j_gene: TRBJ1-2

CDR3aa: CASSLRRQGGRNQPQHF
len: 17
v_gene: TRBV27
d_gene: TRBD1
j_gene: TRBJ1-5

CDR3aa: CASSLTRGAYNEQFF
len: 15
v_gene: TRBV7-3
d_gene: NA
j_gene: TRBJ2-1

CDR3aa: CASSPVLLGGNEQFF
len: 15
v_gene: TRBV18
d_gene: NA
j_gene: TRBJ2-1

CDR3aa: CSVEGFGETQYF
len: 12
v_gene: TRBV29-1
d_gene: NA
j_gene: TRBJ2-5

CDR3aa: CASRGKGAASTDTQYF
len: 16
v_gene: TRBV7-2
d_gene: TRBD1
j_gene: TRBJ2-3

CDR3aa: CAWSVRWGQGVEAFF
len: 15
v_gene: TRBV30
d_gene: TRBD1
j_gene: TRBJ1-1

CDR3aa: CASSFGAGGNQPQHF
len: 15
v_gene: TRBV5-1
d_gene: NA
j_gene: TRBJ1-5

CDR3aa: CASSFGSGEAFF
len: 12
v_gene: TRBV27
d_gene: NA
j_gene: TRBJ1-1

CDR3aa: CASSLAQQGETQYF
len: 14
v_gene: TRBV5-1
d_gene: NA
j_gene: TRBJ2-5

CDR3aa: CASSLGGTGVETQYF
len: 15
v_gene: TRBV7-9
d_gene: TRBD1
j_gene: TRBJ2-5

CDR3aa: CASSYLTFPRTQYF
len: 14
v_gene: TRBV6-5
d_gene: NA
j_gene: TRBJ2-3

CDR3aa: CASMAGVGYNEQFF
len: 14
v_gene: TRBV5-6
d_gene: TRBD2
j_gene: TRBJ2-1

CDR3aa: CASKRAYGYTF
len: 11
v_gene: TRBV27
d_gene: NA
j_gene: TRBJ1-2

CDR3aa: CASSSPTGGYEQYF
len: 14
v_gene: TRBV18
d_gene: TRBD1
j_gene: TRBJ2-7

CDR3aa: CASRGRLAGVDGQYF
len: 15
v_gene: TRBV2
d_gene: TRBD2
j_gene: TRBJ2-7

CDR3aa: CASSPGPLLAYEQYF
len: 15
v_gene: TRBV6-1
d_gene: NA
j_gene: TRBJ2-7

CDR3aa: CATSRDVYRRAETQYF
len: 16
v_gene: TRBV15
d_gene: NA
j_gene: TRBJ2-5

CDR3aa: CASSSPLVSYEQYF
len: 14
v_gene: TRBV7-9
d_gene: NA
j_gene: TRBJ2-7

CDR3aa: CASSQDPTGGGYTF
len: 14
v_gene: TRBV14
d_gene: TRBD1
j_gene: TRBJ1-2

CDR3aa: CASSSAQSYEQYF
len: 13
v_gene: TRBV5-4
d_gene: NA
j_gene: TRBJ2-7

CDR3aa: CASSESGSNTDTQYF
len: 15
v_gene: TRBV10-1
d_gene: NA
j_gene: TRBJ2-3

CDR3aa: CATSRGVSYNEQFF
len: 14
v_gene: TRBV15
d_gene: NA
j_gene: TRBJ2-1

CDR3aa: CASSLSHNYGYTF
len: 13
v_gene: TRBV7-6
d_gene: NA
j_gene: TRBJ1-2

CDR3aa: CASRARAGSSGDEQFF
len: 16
v_gene: TRBV9
d_gene: NA
j_gene: TRBJ2-1

CDR3aa: CASSVDGGLSYNEQFF
len: 16
v_gene: TRBV19
d_gene: NA
j_gene: TRBJ2-1

CDR3aa: CASSVNQGRSEAFF
len: 14
v_gene: TRBV7-9
d_gene: NA
j_gene: TRBJ1-1

CDR3aa: CASSCPSWAGGPHSNQPQHF
len: 20
v_gene: TRBV5-4
d_gene: TRBD1
j_gene: TRBJ1-5

CDR3aa: CASSKSEREGMLAKNIQYF
len: 19
v_gene: TRBV21-1
d_gene: NA
j_gene: TRBJ2-4

CDR3aa: CASSLEASWGLADEQYF
len: 17
v_gene: TRBV7-2
d_gene: TRBD2
j_gene: TRBJ2-7